This TCR beta chain is drawn from a study of tumor and adjacent non-tumor tissue in lung cancer. Notes on the study in general: Top 100 clones took a larger repertoire share in normal lung.

CDR3 size: 14 residues. The germline V gene has CDR1 LGHNA and CDR2 YNFKEQ. A remark on this clonotype: What it binds is unknown. A read error may produce the germline difference seen at one junction end.

Three rounds of nested PCR, following a modified ARM-PCR protocol, produced the TCRbeta library. TCRdb fed the multiplex PCR reads into MiXCR, producing one record per CDR3 protein. The table includes some 68,000 distinct CDR3 sequences, roughly 77% detected once. No cell sorting was done before RNA was extracted from the tissue. More than 3 cm separated this lung sample from the edge of the tumor. Sequencing was done on a sample of distant non-tumor lung tissue. This TCR came from a man aged 55-75 years with non-small cell lung cancer. The chain joins TRBV4-2 to TRBJ2-7; D perhaps matches TRBD1 (6 bases). CDR3 nucleotide sequence: TGTGCTAGCAGCCCGATAGGGGGTAGGGACGACCAGTACTTC. Translating it yields CASSPIGGRDDQYF.